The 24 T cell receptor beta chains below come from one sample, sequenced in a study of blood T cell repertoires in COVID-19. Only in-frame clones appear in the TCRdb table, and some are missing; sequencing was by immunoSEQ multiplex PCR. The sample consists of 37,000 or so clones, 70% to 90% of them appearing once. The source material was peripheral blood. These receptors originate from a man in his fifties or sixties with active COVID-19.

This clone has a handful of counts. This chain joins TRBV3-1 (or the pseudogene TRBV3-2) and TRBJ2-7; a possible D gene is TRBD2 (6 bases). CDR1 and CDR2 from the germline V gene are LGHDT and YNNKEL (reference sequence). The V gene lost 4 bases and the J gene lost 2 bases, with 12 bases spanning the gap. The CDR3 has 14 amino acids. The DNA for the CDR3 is TGTGCCAGCAGCCTCCGGGACTCGCCCTACGAGCAGTACTTC. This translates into CASSLRDSPYEQYF.

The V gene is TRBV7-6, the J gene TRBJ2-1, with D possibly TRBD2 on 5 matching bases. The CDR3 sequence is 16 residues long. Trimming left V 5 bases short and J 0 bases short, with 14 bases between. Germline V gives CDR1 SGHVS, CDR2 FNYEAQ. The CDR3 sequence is CASSVTADSSYNEQFF. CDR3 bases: TGTGCCAGCAGCGTTACAGCGGATAGCTCCTACAATGAGCAGTTCTTC.

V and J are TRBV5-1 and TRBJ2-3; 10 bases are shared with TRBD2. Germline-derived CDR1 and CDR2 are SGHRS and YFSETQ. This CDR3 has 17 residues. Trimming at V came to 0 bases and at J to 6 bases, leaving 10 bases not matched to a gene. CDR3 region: CASSLASSGRGADTQYF. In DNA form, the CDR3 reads TGCGCCAGCAGCTTGGCTTCTAGCGGGAGAGGGGCGGATACGCAGTATTTT.

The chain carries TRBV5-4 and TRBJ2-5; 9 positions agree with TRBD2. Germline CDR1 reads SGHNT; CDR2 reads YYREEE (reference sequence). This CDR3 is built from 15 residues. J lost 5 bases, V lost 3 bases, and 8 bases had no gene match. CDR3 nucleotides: TGTGCCAGCAGCTCCCTGGCGGGAGGGGCGGAGACCCAGTACTTC. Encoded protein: CASSSLAGGAETQYF.

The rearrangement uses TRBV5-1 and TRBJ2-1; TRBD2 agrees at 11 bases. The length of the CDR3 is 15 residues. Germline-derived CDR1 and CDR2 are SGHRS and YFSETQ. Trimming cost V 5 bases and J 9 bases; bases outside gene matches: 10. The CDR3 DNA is TGCGCCAGCAGTCCCGGGACTAGCGGATTAGGTGAGCAGTTCTTC. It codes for CASSPGTSGLGEQFF. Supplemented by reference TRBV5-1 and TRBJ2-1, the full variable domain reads KAGVTQTPRYLIKTRGQQVTLSCSPISGHRSVSWYQQTPGQGLQFLFEYFSETQRNKGNFPGRFSGRQFSNSRSEMNVSTLELGDSALYLCASSPGTSGLGEQFFGPGTRLTVL.

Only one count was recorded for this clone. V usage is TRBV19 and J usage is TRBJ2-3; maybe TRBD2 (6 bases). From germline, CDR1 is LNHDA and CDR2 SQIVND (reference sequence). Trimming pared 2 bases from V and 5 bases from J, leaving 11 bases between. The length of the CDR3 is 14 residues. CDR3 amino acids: CASSISRRGDTQYF. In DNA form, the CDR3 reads TGTGCCAGTAGTATATCGAGGAGGGGAGATACGCAGTATTTT.

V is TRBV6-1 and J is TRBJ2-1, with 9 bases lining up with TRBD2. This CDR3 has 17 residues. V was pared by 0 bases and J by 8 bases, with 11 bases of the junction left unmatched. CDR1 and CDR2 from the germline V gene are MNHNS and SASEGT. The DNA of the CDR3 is TGTGCCAGCAGTGAAGCGGGTCAGGCGGGGGGGGGCGATGAGCAGTTCTTC. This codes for CASSEAGQAGGGDEQFF.

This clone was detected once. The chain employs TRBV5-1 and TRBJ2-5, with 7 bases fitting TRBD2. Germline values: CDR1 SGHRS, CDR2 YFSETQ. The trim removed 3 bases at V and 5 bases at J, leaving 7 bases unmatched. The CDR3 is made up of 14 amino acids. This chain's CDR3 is CASSSGLVDETQYF. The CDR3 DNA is TGCGCCAGCAGCTCCGGACTAGTAGATGAGACCCAGTACTTC.

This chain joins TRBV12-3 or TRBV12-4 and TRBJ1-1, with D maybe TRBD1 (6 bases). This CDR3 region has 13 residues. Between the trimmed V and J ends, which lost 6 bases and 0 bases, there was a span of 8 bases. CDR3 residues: CASRQGLNTEAFF. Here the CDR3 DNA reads TGTGCCAGCAGACAGGGACTGAACACTGAAGCTTTCTTT.

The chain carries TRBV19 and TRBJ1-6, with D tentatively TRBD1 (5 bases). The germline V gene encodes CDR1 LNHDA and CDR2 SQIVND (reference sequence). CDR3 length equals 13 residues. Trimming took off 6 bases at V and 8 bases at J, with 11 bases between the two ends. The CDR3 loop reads CASSQGGDSPLHF. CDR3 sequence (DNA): TGTGCCAGTAGCCAGGGAGGGGATTCACCCCTCCACTTT.

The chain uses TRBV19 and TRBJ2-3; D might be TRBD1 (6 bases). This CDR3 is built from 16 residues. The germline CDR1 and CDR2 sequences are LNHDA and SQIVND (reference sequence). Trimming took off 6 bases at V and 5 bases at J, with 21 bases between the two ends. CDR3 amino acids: CASSQTRRGLVDTQYF. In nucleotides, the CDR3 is TGTGCCAGTAGCCAGACCCGAAGGGGGTTAGTAGATACGCAGTATTTT.

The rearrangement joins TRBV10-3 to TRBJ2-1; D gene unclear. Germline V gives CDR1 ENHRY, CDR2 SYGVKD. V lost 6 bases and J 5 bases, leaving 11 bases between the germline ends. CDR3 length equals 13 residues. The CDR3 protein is CAIRERVDNEQFF. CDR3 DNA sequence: TGTGCCATCAGGGAGCGTGTCGACAATGAGCAGTTCTTC.

Written as DNA, the CDR3 is TGTGCCAGCAGCCCAACTAGCGGGAGTGGGGTAGATACGCAGTATTTT. Translation: CASSPTSGSGVDTQYF. V gene TRBV7-9 combines with J gene TRBJ2-3; TRBD2 matches at 11 bases. This CDR3 spans 16 amino acids. Germline trimming cut 5 bases from V and 5 bases from J; bases unmatched to any gene: 9. Per germline, CDR1 SEHNR and CDR2 FQNEAQ (reference sequence).

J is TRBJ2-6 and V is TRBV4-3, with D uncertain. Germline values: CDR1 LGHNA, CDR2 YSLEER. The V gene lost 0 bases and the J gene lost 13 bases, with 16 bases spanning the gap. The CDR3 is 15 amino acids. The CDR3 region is CASSQERREVMVLTF. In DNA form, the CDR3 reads TGCGCCAGCAGCCAAGAGCGGAGAGAGGTTATGGTCCTGACTTTC.

The CDR3 nucleotides read TGCGCCAGCAGCCAAGGACTAGTGGGAGAGACCCAGTACTTC. This sequence encodes CASSQGLVGETQYF. The chain links TRBV4-3 to TRBJ2-5; D may be TRBD2 (6 bases). With 1 base removed from V and 4 bases from J, the gap between germline ends came to 10 bases. The CDR3 consists of 14 residues. In germline, CDR1 is LGHNA, CDR2 YSLEER.

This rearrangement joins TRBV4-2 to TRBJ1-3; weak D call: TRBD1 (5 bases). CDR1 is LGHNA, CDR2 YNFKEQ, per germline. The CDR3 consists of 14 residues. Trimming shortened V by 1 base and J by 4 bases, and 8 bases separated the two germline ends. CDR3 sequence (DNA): TGTGCCAGCAGCCAAGCGGAGGGGGGAAACACCATATATTTT. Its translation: CASSQAEGGNTIYF.

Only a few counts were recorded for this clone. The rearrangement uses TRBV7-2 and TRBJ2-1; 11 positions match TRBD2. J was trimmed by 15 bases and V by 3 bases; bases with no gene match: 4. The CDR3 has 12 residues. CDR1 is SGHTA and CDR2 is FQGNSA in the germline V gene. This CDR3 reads CASSFSGRAPFF. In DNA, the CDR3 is TGTGCCAGCAGCTTTAGCGGGAGGGCGCCGTTCTTC.

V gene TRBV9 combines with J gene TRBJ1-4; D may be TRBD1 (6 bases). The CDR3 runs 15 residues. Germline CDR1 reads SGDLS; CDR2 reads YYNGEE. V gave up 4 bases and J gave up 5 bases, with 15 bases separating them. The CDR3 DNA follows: TGTGCCAGCAGCTTCACCGGGACACCCAATGAAAAACTGTTTTTT. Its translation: CASSFTGTPNEKLFF.

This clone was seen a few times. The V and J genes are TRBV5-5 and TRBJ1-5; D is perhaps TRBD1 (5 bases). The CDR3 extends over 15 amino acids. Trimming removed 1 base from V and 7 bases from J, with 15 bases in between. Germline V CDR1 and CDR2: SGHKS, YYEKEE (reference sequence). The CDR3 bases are TGTGCCAGCAGCTTGAGGTGGTCGGGGGAACAGCCCCAGCATTTT. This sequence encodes CASSLRWSGEQPQHF.

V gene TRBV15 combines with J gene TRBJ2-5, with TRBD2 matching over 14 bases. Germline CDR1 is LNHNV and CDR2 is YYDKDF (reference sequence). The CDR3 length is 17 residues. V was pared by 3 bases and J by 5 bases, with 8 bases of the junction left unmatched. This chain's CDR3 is CATSRGTSGGGEETQYF. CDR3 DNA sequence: TGTGCCACCAGCAGGGGGACTAGCGGGGGAGGAGAGGAGACCCAGTACTTC.

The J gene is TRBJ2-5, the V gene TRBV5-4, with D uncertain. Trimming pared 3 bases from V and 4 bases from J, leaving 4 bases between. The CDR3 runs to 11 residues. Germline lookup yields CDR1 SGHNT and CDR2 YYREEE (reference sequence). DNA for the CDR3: TGTGCCAGCAGCTCCTCAGAGACCCAGTACTTC. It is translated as CASSSSETQYF.

The CDR3 loop reads CAISMGQGVDTGELFF. The DNA of the CDR3 is TGTGCCATCAGTATGGGACAGGGAGTGGACACCGGGGAGCTGTTTTTT. V is TRBV10-3 and J is TRBJ2-2; TRBD1 matches 9 bases. V gave up 5 bases and J gave up 3 bases; unmatched junction bases: 7. CDR1 ENHRY and CDR2 SYGVKD come from the germline V gene. This CDR3 is built from 16 residues.

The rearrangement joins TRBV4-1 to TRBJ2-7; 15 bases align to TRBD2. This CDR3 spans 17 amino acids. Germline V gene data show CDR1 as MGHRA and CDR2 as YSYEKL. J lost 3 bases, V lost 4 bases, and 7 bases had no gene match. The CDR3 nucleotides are TGCGCCAGCAGCCCGGGACTAGCGGGAGGTACCCTCTACGAGCAGTACTTC. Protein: CASSPGLAGGTLYEQYF.

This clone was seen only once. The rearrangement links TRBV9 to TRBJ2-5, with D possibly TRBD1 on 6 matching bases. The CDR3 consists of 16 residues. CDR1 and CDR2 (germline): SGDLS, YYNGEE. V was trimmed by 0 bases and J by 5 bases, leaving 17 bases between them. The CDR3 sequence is CASSVGWDKVGETQYF. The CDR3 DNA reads TGTGCCAGCAGCGTAGGCTGGGACAAGGTCGGGGAGACCCAGTACTTC.